The rows below give T cell receptor beta chains drawn from one sample of a study of cytotoxic CD8 clonotypes in ibrutinib-treated CLL. Data came from immunoSEQ multiplex PCR; TCRdb stores just in-frame clones and leaves some out. The data hold roughly 180,000 clones, with around 72% observed a single time. The source material was PBMCs, sampled after 24 months of ibrutinib treatment. The receptors stem from a human donor with chronic lymphocytic leukemia. CDR3s leave out the opening cysteine and the closing phenylalanine or tryptophan. Where a row states a size, it is once, few, many or the class of an expanded clone; other rows omit it.

CDR3 protein	J gene	V gene	CDR3 length	clone size
ASSFRASGASSYNEQF	TRBJ2-1	TRBV5-4	16	NA
ASSFSGGTDTQY	TRBJ2-3	TRBV6-5	12	NA
ASSDGTGNIQY	TRBJ2-4	TRBV9	11	NA
AISDPDKQY	TRBJ2-7	TRBV10-3	9	NA
ASSLYPVLSGINNEQF	TRBJ2-1	TRBV11-2	16	NA
ASRIPLQGPTGYT	TRBJ1-2	TRBV2	13	NA
ASSFRTGSHEQY	TRBJ2-7	TRBV5-1	12	NA
ASSGGLAGFEQF	TRBJ2-1	TRBV25-1	12	NA
ASSLDRTSKSYEQY	TRBJ2-7	TRBV7-8	14	NA
ASSPRLSGRGNTIY	TRBJ1-3	TRBV7-2	14	few
ASSQVGQDGNYGYT	TRBJ1-2	TRBV4-2	14	NA